The clone carrying this T cell receptor (beta chain) was recorded once. The antigen is unknown. The data were taken from a study of T-cell reconstitution after alpha-beta-depleted transplantation in children. Unique molecular identifiers were incorporated into the prepared TCRbeta library. TCRdb fed the PCR reads into MiXCR, producing one record per CDR3 protein. The sample has 700,000 or so distinct CDR3 sequences, around 13% seen once. CDR1 SQVTM and CDR2 ANQGSEA come from the germline V gene. The CDR3 sequence is 11 residues long. V dropped 4 bases and J dropped 5 bases, with 8 bases sitting between them. General observations from the study: Several hundred rapidly expanded clones from non-depleted graft cells reportedly supplied alpha-beta T cells about two months post-transplant. After one year, T-cell counts and TCRbeta diversity mostly came from new T cells.

Sequencing was performed on PBMCs, taken before TCRalphabeta/CD19-depleted stem cell transplant. V and J are TRBV29-1 and TRBJ1-2; D gene unclear. The receptor was isolated from a girl aged 2-10 years with congenital amegakaryocytic thrombocytopenia, due to receive a stem cell transplant. CDR3 nucleotides: TGCAGCGTTGGCAGAGAGTATGGCTACACCTTC. This gives the protein CSVGREYGYTF.